The following is a T cell receptor beta chain sequence with its context. The sample is drawn from a study of control samples from healthy donors and cancer patients. V was clipped by 3 bases and J by 3 bases, with 14 bases between them. Germline V CDR1 and CDR2: MDHEN, SYDVKM. The CDR3 spans 15 residues. Produced via immunoSEQ multiplex PCR; TCRdb's table is partial and in-frame only. The profile shows 70,000 to 95,000 clones, around 87% of them singletons. The clonotype originates from a man in his fifties or sixties in good health. The sample comprised blood. This rearrangement joins TRBV28 to TRBJ1-2; tentatively, D is TRBD1 (6 bases). This CDR3 is CASSFAGGADYGYTF. The CDR3 DNA follows: TGTGCCAGCAGTTTTGCGGGGGGCGCCGACTATGGCTACACCTTC.